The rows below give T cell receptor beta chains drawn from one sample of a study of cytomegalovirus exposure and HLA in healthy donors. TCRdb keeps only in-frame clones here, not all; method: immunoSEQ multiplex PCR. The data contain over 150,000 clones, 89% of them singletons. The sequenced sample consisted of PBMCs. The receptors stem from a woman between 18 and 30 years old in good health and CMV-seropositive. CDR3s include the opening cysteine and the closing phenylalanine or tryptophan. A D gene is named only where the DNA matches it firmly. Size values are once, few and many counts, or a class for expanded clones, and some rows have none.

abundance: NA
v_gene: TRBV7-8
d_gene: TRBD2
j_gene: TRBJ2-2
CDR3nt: TGTGCCAGCAGCTTTGCGGGAGTCGACACCGGGGAGCTGTTTTTT
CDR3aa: CASSFAGVDTGELFF

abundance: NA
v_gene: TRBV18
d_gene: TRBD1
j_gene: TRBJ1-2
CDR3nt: TGTGCCAGCTCACCACCGGGGACAGGGGGCGTCTATGGCTACACCTTC
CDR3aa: CASSPPGTGGVYGYTF

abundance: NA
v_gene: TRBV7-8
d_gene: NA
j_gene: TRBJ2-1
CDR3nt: TGTGCCAGCAGCTTAGGGTCCCGGGGCAATGAGCAGTTCTTC
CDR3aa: CASSLGSRGNEQFF

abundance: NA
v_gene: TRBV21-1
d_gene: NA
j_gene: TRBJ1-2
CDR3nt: TGTGCCAGCAGCACAGGGTTTGGCTACACCTTC
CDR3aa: CASSTGFGYTF

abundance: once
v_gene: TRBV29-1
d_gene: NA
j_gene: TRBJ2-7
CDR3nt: TGCAGCGTTGAAGAAGAGTTCTCAGGCTACGAGCAGTACTTC
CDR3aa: CSVEEEFSGYEQYF

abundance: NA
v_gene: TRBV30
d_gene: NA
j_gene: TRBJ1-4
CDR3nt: TGTGCCTGGAGTTCGGGACGGACGGGGGGTGAAAAACTGTTTTTT
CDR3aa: CAWSSGRTGGEKLFF

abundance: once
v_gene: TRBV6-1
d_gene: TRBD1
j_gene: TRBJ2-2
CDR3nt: TGTGCCAGCAGTGTTCGACAGGGGCGAACCACGAACACCGGGGAGCTGTTTTTT
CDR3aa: CASSVRQGRTTNTGELFF

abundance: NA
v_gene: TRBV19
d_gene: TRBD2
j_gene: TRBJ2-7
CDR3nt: TGTGCCAGTAGTCTCCAAGATAGCGGGAGGGCCTCTCCTGGCGAGCAGTACTTC
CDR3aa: CASSLQDSGRASPGEQYF

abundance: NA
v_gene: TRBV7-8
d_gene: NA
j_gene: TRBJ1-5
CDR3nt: TGTGCCAGCAGCTTGGGGAGCATTTCGCCCCAGCATTTT
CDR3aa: CASSLGSISPQHF

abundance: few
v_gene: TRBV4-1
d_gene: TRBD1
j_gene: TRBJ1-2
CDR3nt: TGCGCCAGCAGCCAAGACCGACAGGGGTACTATGGCTACACCTTC
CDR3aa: CASSQDRQGYYGYTF

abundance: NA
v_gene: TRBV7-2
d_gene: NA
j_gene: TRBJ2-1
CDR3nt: TGTGCCAGCAGCTTGGGGAGGAGCGAGCAGTTCTTC
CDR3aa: CASSLGRSEQFF

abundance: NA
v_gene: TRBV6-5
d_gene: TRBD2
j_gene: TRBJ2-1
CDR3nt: TGTGCCAGCAGAAGGACTAGCGGGAGGGGGAATGAGCAGTTCTTC
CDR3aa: CASRRTSGRGNEQFF

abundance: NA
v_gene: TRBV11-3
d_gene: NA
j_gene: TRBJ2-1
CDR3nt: TGTGCCAGCAGCTTAGGCGGGCTCCTCTACAATGAGCAGTTCTTC
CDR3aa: CASSLGGLLYNEQFF

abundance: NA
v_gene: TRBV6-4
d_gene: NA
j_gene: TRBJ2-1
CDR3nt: TGTGCCATCGATACGGAGAGCTCCTACAATGAGCAGTTCTTC
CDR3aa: CAIDTESSYNEQFF

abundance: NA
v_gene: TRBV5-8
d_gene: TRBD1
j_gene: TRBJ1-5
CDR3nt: TGTGCCAGTAGAGACAGGGGAAGGGGAAATCAGCCCCAGCATTTT
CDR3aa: CASRDRGRGNQPQHF